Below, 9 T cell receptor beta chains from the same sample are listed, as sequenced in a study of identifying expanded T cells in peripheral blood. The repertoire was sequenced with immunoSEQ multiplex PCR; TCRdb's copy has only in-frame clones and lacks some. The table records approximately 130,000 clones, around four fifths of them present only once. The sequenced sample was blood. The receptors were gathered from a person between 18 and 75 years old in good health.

Here the CDR3 DNA reads TGTGCCAGCAGGATGGCGGGGGCGGCCAATGAGCAGTTCTTC. Encoded protein: CASRMAGAANEQFF. The gene calls are TRBV6-5 and TRBJ2-1; a weak D match, TRBD2 (7 bases). This CDR3 has 14 residues. The V end lost 6 bases, the J end lost 6 bases, and 15 bases lay between the germline ends. Germline V gene lookup returns CDR1 MNHEY and CDR2 SVGAGI.

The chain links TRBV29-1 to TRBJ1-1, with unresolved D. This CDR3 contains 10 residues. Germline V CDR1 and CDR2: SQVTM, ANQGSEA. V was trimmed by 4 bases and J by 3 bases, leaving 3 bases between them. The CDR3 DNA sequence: TGCAGCGTTGGGGACACTGAAGCTTTCTTT. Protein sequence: CSVGDTEAFF.

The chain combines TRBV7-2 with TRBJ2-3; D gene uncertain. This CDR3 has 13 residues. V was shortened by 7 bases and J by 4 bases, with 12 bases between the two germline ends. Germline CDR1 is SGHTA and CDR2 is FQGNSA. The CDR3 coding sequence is TGTGCCAGCACCGCCCACTTAGCAGATACGCAGTATTTT. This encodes CASTAHLADTQYF.

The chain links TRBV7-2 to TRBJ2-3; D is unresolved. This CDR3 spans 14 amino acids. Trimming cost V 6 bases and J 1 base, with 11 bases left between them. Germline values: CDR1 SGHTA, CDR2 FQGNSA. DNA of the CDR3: TGTGCCAGCAGTCGTAGGATTCGCACAGATACGCAGTATTTT. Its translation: CASSRRIRTDTQYF. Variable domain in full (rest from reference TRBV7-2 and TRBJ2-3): GAGVSQSPSNKVTEKGKDVELRCDPISGHTALYWYRQSLGQGLEFLIYFQGNSAPDKSGLPSDRFSAERTGGSVSTLTIQRTQQEDSAVYLCASSRRIRTDTQYFGPGTRLTVL.

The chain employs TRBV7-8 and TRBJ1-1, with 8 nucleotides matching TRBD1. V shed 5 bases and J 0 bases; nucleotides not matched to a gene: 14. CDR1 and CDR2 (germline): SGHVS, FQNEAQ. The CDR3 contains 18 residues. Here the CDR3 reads CASSPGYRGTIVNTEAFF. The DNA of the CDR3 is TGTGCCAGCAGCCCGGGATACAGGGGGACGATCGTGAACACTGAAGCTTTCTTT.

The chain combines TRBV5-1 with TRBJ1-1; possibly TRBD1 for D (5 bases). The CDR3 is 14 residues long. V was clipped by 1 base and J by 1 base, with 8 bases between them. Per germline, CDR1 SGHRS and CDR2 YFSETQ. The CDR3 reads CASSLTGQNTEAFF. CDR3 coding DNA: TGCGCCAGCAGCTTGACAGGTCAGAACACTGAAGCTTTCTTT. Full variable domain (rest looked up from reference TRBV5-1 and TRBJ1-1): KAGVTQTPRYLIKTRGQQVTLSCSPISGHRSVSWYQQTPGQGLQFLFEYFSETQRNKGNFPGRFSGRQFSNSRSEMNVSTLELGDSALYLCASSLTGQNTEAFFGQGTRLTVV.

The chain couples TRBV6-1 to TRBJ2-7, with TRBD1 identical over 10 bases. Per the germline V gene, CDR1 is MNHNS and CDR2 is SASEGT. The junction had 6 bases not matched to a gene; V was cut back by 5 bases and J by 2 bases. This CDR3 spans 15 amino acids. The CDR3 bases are TGTGCCAGCAGTCCCGGGACAGGGGTCCCCTACGAGCAGTACTTC. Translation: CASSPGTGVPYEQYF.

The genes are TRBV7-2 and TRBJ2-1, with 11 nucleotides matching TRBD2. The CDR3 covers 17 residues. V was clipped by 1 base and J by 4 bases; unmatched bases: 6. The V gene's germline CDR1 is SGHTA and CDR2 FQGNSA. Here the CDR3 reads CASSLGPSGGPYNEQFF. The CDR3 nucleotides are TGTGCCAGCAGCTTAGGCCCTAGCGGGGGGCCTTACAATGAGCAGTTCTTC.

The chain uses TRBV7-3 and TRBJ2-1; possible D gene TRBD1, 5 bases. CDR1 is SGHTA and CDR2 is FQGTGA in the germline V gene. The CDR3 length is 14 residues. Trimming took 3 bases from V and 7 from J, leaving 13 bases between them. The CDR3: CASSFYSRENEQFF. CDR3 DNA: TGTGCCAGCAGCTTCTACTCCAGGGAAAATGAGCAGTTCTTC.